This record covers a single T cell receptor gamma chain. Its antigen is unknown. A far bigger clonotype differs at one base, so this is likely a read error. The entry originates in a study of gammadelta T cells in human blood. Whole-study results and caveats: Microbial exposure reportedly appeared to drive polyclonal expansion of innate gamma-delta T cells right after birth.

TCRdb reanalyzed the RT-PCR reads using CATT. The data hold 350 to 400 gamma-chain clones, with around 5.7% observed a single time. CDR1 GITISATS and CDR2 ISYDGTV come from the germline V gene (reference sequence). CDR3 length equals 17 residues. Sequencing input: Vgamma9Vdelta2 gamma-delta T cells from infant blood. The TCR comes from a human donor. This chain uses TRGV9 with TRGJP. CDR3 DNA sequence: TGTGCCTTGTGGGAGGTGCTGCAAGAGTTGGGCAAAAAAATCAATGTATTT. Protein sequence: CALWEVLQELGKKINVF.